Reported below is one T cell receptor (beta chain). The CDR3 length is 16 residues. J was trimmed by 0 bases and V by 4 bases; bases with no gene match: 7. Germline CDR1 SGHNT, CDR2 YENEEA. Each CDR3 protein is one row after TCRdb ran MiXCR on the 5' RACE reads. The sample records fewer than 550,000 distinct CDR3 sequences, 13% to 15% being singletons. This entry comes from a study of identical twins. These data also featured in a second study, about yellow fever vaccine responses in identical twins.

Sequenced input: CD4+ T cells sorted from blood. The sequence was collected from a woman younger than 35 in good health. The chain employs TRBV11-3 and TRBJ2-7; 9 bases fit TRBD1. The CDR3 sequence is CASSSRGQGLSYEQYF. In nucleotides, the CDR3 is TGTGCCAGCAGCTCACGGGGACAGGGTCTCTCCTACGAGCAGTACTTC.